Only a few counts were recorded for the clone carrying this TCR beta chain. Its antigen remains unknown. The sample comes from a study of beta chain features in type 1 diabetes. Turning to the study itself: Age, gender and cell yields were alike across patients and healthy donors. All of the samples together had approximately 99 million sorted cells examined.

TCRB transcripts that were expressed got sequenced, as all of the isolated RNA had been reverse transcribed. The method was immunoSEQ multiplex PCR; TCRdb's version includes in-frame clones alone and lacks a portion of them. The sample includes 680,000 or so clones, about an eighth of them seen just once. Findings and limits, study-wide: TCRB CDR3s from Type 1 diabetes patients were moderately but significantly shorter in all four CD4+ subsets. A possible short-template PCR bias applies equally to patients and controls.

The authors obtained over 95% purity in all sorted populations. Sequencing used naive CD4+ T cells from blood. This TCR derives from a man younger than 35 with type 1 diabetes.

For the CDR3, the DNA is TGTGCCAGCAGTGCCTATAATGAAAAACTGTTTTTT. It encodes CASSAYNEKLFF. The chain has TRBV2 and TRBJ1-4, with no clear D. Germline V lookup: CDR1 SNHLY, CDR2 FYNNEI. The CDR3 loop spans 12 amino acids. The V and J ends lost 4 bases and 4 bases respectively, with 4 bases between them.